The present entry profiles one T cell receptor beta chain with its context. CDR1 DFQATT and CDR2 SNEGSKA come from the germline V gene (reference sequence). This CDR3 spans 13 amino acids. The V segment lost 6 bases and the J segment 7 bases; nucleotides outside the gene matches: 7. Researchers prepared the TCRbeta library using unique molecular identifiers, the study reports. TCRdb fed the PCR reads into MiXCR, producing one record per CDR3 protein. The repertoire holds about 370,000 distinct CDR3 sequences, about 20% seen once, with 3.8% in the top ten. This record belongs to a study of T-cell reconstitution after alpha-beta-depleted transplantation in children.

V usage is TRBV20-1 and J usage is TRBJ2-1; 9 bases map to TRBD1. This TCR was sampled from a human donor who donated a stem cell graft to a child with acute myeloid leukemia. The sequencing used PBMCs from the stem cell graft donor, collected from the stem cell graft. CDR3 sequence reads: CSATGTGWNEQFF. The CDR3 coding sequence is TGCAGTGCCACCGGGACAGGGTGGAATGAGCAGTTCTTC.